A selection of T cell receptor beta chains follows, all from one sample in a study of cytomegalovirus exposure and HLA in healthy donors. TCRdb keeps only in-frame clones here, not all; method: immunoSEQ multiplex PCR. This table holds some 160,000 clones, around 77% found once. Sequencing was performed on PBMCs. The origin of the receptors is a man in his 60s in good health and CMV-seronegative. Both conserved end residues are part of each CDR3. Each record gives: J gene, V gene, D gene, clone size, CDR3 DNA, CDR3 protein. A D gene is named only where the DNA matches it firmly. Clone size is not always given. Where it is, it says once, few, many or a class for expanded clones.

>TRBJ1-1|TRBV5-5|-|-
TGTGCCAGCAGCCCGCGGGAAAGTCGAACTGAAGCTTTCTTT
CASSPRESRTEAFF
>TRBJ1-4|TRBV4-2|-|-
TGTGCCAGCAGCCAGCGGCCACCGTATTCCAGGCTGACAGCTAATGAAAAACTGTTTTTT
CASSQRPPYSRLTANEKLFF
>TRBJ2-2|TRBV7-7|-|-
TGTGCTAGCAGCCCCAACTTACCAGGGTCCAACACCGGGGAGCTGTTTTTT
CASSPNLPGSNTGELFF
>TRBJ2-5|TRBV30|-|-
TGTGCCTGGAGTCCCGGACTGGCCGGAGAGACCCAGTACTTC
CAWSPGLAGETQYF
>TRBJ2-3|TRBV27|TRBD2|-
TGTGCCAGCAGTTCCCGGACTAGCGGGAGGACAGATACGCAGTATTTT
CASSSRTSGRTDTQYF
>TRBJ2-2|TRBV5-5|TRBD1|few
TGTGCCAGCAGCAAAGGACAGGGAGTAGGCACCGGGGAGCTGTTTTTT
CASSKGQGVGTGELFF
>TRBJ2-7|TRBV5-1|TRBD2|-
TGCGCCAGCCGGCTGGGAGGGAGCTCCTACGAGCAGTACTTC
CASRLGGSSYEQYF
>TRBJ1-5|TRBV19|TRBD1|once
TGTGCCGGTGGGGACAGGGCGAGCAATCAGCCCCAGCATTTT
CAGGDRASNQPQHF
>TRBJ2-7|TRBV4-3|-|-
TGCGCCAGCAGCCAAGAGTACTCGATGTTGGGGGCGTACGAGCAGTACTTC
CASSQEYSMLGAYEQYF
>TRBJ2-7|TRBV29-1|TRBD1|-
TGCAGCGTGGGACGGGACAGGTACTTCTACGAGCAGTACTTC
CSVGRDRYFYEQYF
>TRBJ2-7|TRBV27|-|-
TGTGCCAGCGGCCTTTACGAGCAGTACTTC
CASGLYEQYF
>TRBJ2-7|TRBV10-1|TRBD1|-
TGCGCCAGCAGCGGGACAGGGTCGCACGAGCAGTACTTC
CASSGTGSHEQYF
>TRBJ2-2|TRBV7-9|-|-
TGTGCCAGCAGCCCTCTAACCGGGGAGCTGTTTTTT
CASSPLTGELFF
>TRBJ1-2|TRBV6-1|TRBD1|-
TGTGCCAGCAGAGGACAGGGCATCGGCTATGGCTACACCTTC
CASRGQGIGYGYTF
>TRBJ2-7|TRBV29-1|-|-
TGCAGCGTTGAAAGGTCCGAGCGAGAGTACTTC
CSVERSEREYF
>TRBJ2-1|TRBV7-9|-|-
TGTGCCAGCAGCTTGGGCGGCGGGACCACCTACAATGAGCAGTTCTTC
CASSLGGGTTYNEQFF
>TRBJ2-3|TRBV7-8|-|-
TGTGCCAGCAGCCCAGGTGTCCCAGATACGCAGTATTTT
CASSPGVPDTQYF
>TRBJ1-1|TRBV5-1|TRBD1|few
TGCGCCAGCAGCCGGGCGGGACAGGGGGCCTTGAACACTGAAGCTTTCTTT
CASSRAGQGALNTEAFF
>TRBJ1-2|TRBV29-1|-|-
TGCAGCGTACGAATCGGAGGTACTAACTATGGCTACACCTTC
CSVRIGGTNYGYTF
>TRBJ1-6|TRBV15|-|once
TGTGCCACCAGCAGAGCCGTCGCCAGGAACAATTCACCCCTCCACTTT
CATSRAVARNNSPLHF
>TRBJ2-3|TRBV18|TRBD1|-
TGTGCCAGCTCACCCAGGACAGGGGAAGATACGCAGTATTTT
CASSPRTGEDTQYF
>TRBJ2-7|TRBV7-2|TRBD2|once
TGTGCCAGCAGCTTAGAAGCGGGAGACTACGAGCAGTACTTC
CASSLEAGDYEQYF
>TRBJ2-1|TRBV6-5|-|-
TGTGCCAGCAGTAAAACAGGCTCGCCCTACAATGAGCAGTTCTTC
CASSKTGSPYNEQFF
>TRBJ2-7|TRBV18|-|-
TGTGCCAGCTCACCGCTATCGACAGGCCCCGGGGAGCAGTACTTC
CASSPLSTGPGEQYF
>TRBJ2-5|TRBV30|TRBD2|-
TGTGCCTGGACAAGGCGGGAGAAGGGGGAGACCCAGTACTTC
CAWTRREKGETQYF
>TRBJ2-2|TRBV19|TRBD1|few
TGTGCCACCCGACAGGGTATCGGCACCGGGGAGCTGTTTTTT
CATRQGIGTGELFF
>TRBJ2-4|TRBV30|TRBD2|-
TGTGCCTGGAGTCCCGGGAGGGCCCGGGGGGCCAAAAACATTCAGTACTTC
CAWSPGRARGAKNIQYF
>TRBJ1-4|TRBV7-8|-|-
TGTGCCAGCAGCAGGCGGGAAACTAATGAAAAACTGTTTTTT
CASSRRETNEKLFF
>TRBJ1-5|TRBV19|TRBD1|-
TGTGCCAGTAGTATTGACGGGGCAGGGGGCCTCGTCAATCAGCCCCAGCATTTT
CASSIDGAGGLVNQPQHF
>TRBJ1-4|TRBV6-5|TRBD1|-
TGTGCCAGCAGTGTCGGACAGGGCCTTAATGAAAAACTGTTTTTT
CASSVGQGLNEKLFF
>TRBJ2-2|TRBV19|TRBD1|once
TGTGCCAGTAGTATTTTACAGGGGGCGGGCACCGGGGAGCTGTTTTTT
CASSILQGAGTGELFF
>TRBJ2-7|TRBV7-3|TRBD1|-
TGTGCCAGCAGCTCTACGACAGGGCCCCCGATCGGCCAGCAGTACTTC
CASSSTTGPPIGQQYF
>TRBJ1-6|TRBV6-1|TRBD1|few
TGTGCCAGCAGTGAATACATGACAGGGGGCAATAATCAGTCGCCCCTCCACTTT
CASSEYMTGGNNQSPLHF
>TRBJ1-1|TRBV25-1|TRBD1|-
TGTGCCAGCACCCATAGGGGGCGAACTGAAGCTTTCTTT
CASTHRGRTEAFF
>TRBJ1-2|TRBV5-4|-|-
TGTGCCAGCAGCCACAGGGTGGGAGGCTACACCTTC
CASSHRVGGYTF
>TRBJ2-2|TRBV9|TRBD2|few
TGTGCCAGCAGCTTTCCCGGACTAGCGGGGCCACAGACCGGGGAGCTGTTTTTT
CASSFPGLAGPQTGELFF
>TRBJ1-1|TRBV27|-|-
TGTGCCAGCAGTTTATCGGGGGGGGACACTGAAGCTTTCTTT
CASSLSGGDTEAFF
>TRBJ2-3|TRBV29-1|TRBD2|-
TGCAGCGCCCGGGGACTAGCGGGAAGCGGCACAGATACGCAGTATTTT
CSARGLAGSGTDTQYF
>TRBJ1-1|TRBV29-1|-|-
TGCAGCGTTGAAGAGTTCAACAGGGTAGGCACTGAAGCTTTCTTT
CSVEEFNRVGTEAFF
>TRBJ2-7|TRBV30|TRBD1|-
TGTGCCTGGAGTAGGGGGACAGGGGATGACGAGCAGTACTTC
CAWSRGTGDDEQYF
>TRBJ2-5|TRBV7-9|TRBD2|-
TGTGCCAGCAGCACCAGCCCCCGTCTGCGGGAGGGCCAGGAGACCCAGTACTTC
CASSTSPRLREGQETQYF
>TRBJ1-2|TRBV9|TRBD1|-
TGTGCCAGCAGCTTGAGGAAGGGGGGACAGGGAATTGGCTACACCTTC
CASSLRKGGQGIGYTF